Reported below is one T cell receptor (beta chain). TCRdb analysed the 5' RACE reads with MiXCR anew, one entry per CDR3 protein. The sample holds 75,000 to 90,000 distinct CDR3 sequences, more than 5% seen once. The data were obtained in a study of early T cells in non-severe SARS-CoV-2 infection. Germline V gene sequence: CDR1 MNHNS, CDR2 SASEGT. The CDR3 loop spans 16 amino acids. V dropped 3 bases and J dropped 5 bases, with 16 bases sitting between them. The clonotype was recovered from an adult who was a healthcare worker with PCR-confirmed SARS-CoV-2 infection or an uninfected control (not recorded which). The sample taken for sequencing was whole blood. The V call is TRBV6-1, the J call TRBJ2-2, with D possibly being TRBD1 (6 bases). The CDR3 nucleotides are TGTGCCAGCAGTGATGATTCAGGGGTAGGAACCGGGGAGCTGTTTTTT. Translating it yields CASSDDSGVGTGELFF.